What follows describes a single TCR beta chain. These data belong to a study of blood T cell repertoires in COVID-19. Per the original methods: Amplification with reference gene primers provided the estimates of nucleated cell counts. The table came from immunoSEQ multiplex PCR; TCRdb's copy has only in-frame clones and leaves some out. V and J calls and clone size are copied from that table; D and trimming were computed from the DNA. The data contain just over 300,000 clones, roughly 90% of them singletons. The CDR3 has 14 amino acids. Germline CDR1 and CDR2: SGHTA and FQGNSA. The ends lost 4 bases at V and 7 bases at J; junction bases unmatched: 4.

The sequence was obtained from a young woman with COVID-19, enrolled during active disease. This rearrangement joins TRBV7-2 to TRBJ2-2; 9 bases fit TRBD1. The specimen was peripheral blood. For the CDR3, the DNA is TGTGCCAGCAGCTACAGGGGGCAAATCGGGGAGCTGTTTTTT. Its translation: CASSYRGQIGELFF.